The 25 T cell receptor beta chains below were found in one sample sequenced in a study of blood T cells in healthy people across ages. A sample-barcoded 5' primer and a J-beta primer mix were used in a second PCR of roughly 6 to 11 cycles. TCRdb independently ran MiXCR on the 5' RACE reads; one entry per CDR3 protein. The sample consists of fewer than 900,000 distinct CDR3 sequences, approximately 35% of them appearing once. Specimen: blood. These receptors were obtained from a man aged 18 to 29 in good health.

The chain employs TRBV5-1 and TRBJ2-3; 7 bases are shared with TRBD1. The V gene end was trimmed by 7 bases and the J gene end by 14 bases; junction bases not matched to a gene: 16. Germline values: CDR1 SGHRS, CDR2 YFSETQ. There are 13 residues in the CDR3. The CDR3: CASQQGSTDTRYF. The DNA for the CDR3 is TGCGCCAGCCAACAGGGGAGCACAGATACACGGTATTTT.

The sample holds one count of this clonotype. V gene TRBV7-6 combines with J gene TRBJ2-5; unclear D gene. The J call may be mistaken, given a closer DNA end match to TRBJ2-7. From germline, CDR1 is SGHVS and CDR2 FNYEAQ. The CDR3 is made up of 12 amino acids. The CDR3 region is CASSLAPDEQYF. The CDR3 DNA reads TGTGCCAGCAGCTTAGCCCCGGACGAGCAGTACTTC.

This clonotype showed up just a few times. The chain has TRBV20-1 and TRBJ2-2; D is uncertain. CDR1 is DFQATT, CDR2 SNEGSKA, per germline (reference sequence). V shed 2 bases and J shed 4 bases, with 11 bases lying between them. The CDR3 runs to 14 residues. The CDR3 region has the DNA TGCAGTGCTAGACGACACAGAGGCACCGGGGAGCTGTTTTTT. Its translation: CSARRHRGTGELFF.

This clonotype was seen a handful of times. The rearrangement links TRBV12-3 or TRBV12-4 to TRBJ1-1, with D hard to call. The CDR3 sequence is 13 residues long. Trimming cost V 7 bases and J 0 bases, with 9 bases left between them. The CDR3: CASNPDLNTEAFF. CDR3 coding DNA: TGTGCCAGCAACCCGGATTTGAACACTGAAGCTTTCTTT.

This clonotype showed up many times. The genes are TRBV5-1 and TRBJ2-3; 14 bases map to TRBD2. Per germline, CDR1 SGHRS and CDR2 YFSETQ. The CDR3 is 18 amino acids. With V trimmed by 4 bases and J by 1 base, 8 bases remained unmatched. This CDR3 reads CASSLGLAGAIGTDTQYF. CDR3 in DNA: TGCGCCAGCAGCCTGGGACTAGCGGGGGCTATAGGCACAGATACGCAGTATTTT.

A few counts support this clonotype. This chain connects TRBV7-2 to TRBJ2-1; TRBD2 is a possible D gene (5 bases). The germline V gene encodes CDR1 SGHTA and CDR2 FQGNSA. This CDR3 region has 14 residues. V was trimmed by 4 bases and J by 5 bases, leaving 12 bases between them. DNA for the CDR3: TGTGCCAGCAGCTCTCGTGACGGGAACAATGAGCAGTTCTTC. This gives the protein CASSSRDGNNEQFF.

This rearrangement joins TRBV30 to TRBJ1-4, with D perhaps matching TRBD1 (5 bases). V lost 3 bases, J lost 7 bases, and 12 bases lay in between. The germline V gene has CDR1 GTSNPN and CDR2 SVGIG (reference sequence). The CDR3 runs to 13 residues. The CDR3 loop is CAWSRGVGEKLFF. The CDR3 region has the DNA TGTGCCTGGAGCCGGGGGGTGGGTGAAAAACTGTTTTTT.

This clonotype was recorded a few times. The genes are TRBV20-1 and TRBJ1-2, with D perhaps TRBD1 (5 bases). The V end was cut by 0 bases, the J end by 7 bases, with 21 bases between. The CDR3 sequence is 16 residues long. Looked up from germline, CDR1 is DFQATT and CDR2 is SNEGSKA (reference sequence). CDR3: CSARDHTGIVSGGYTF. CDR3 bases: TGCAGTGCTAGAGATCATACAGGCATAGTATCAGGTGGCTACACCTTC.

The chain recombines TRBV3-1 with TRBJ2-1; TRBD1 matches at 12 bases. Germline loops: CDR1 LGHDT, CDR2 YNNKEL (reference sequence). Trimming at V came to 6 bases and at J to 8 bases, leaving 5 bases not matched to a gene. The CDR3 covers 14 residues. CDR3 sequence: CASSPGQGAYEQFF. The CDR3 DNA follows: TGTGCCAGCAGTCCGGGACAGGGGGCCTATGAGCAGTTCTTC.

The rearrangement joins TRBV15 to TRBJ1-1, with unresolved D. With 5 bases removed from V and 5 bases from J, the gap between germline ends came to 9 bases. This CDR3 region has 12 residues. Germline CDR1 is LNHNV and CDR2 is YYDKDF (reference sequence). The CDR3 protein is CATSEGGTEAFF. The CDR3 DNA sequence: TGTGCCACCAGCGAGGGAGGAACTGAAGCTTTCTTT.

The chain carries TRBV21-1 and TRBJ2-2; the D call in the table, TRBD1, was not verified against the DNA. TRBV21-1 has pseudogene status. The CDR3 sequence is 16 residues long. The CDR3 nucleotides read TGTGCCAGCATCATAACCCGCGGGGGTAACACCGGGGAGCTGTTTTTT. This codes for CASIITRGGNTGELFF.

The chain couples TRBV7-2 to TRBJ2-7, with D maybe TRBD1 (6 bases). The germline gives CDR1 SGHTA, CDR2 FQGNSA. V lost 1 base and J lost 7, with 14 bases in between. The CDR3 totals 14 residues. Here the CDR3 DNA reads TGTGCCAGCAGCTTAGGAGGCCAGGGGCGAGAGCAGTACTTC. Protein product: CASSLGGQGREQYF.

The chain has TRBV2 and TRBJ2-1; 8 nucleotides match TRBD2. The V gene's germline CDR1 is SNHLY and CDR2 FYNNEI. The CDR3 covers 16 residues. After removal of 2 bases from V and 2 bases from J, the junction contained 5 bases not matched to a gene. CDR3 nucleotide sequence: TGTGCCAGCAGTGAATCCGGGGGGGCCGCCTACAATGAGCAGTTCTTC. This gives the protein CASSESGGAAYNEQFF.

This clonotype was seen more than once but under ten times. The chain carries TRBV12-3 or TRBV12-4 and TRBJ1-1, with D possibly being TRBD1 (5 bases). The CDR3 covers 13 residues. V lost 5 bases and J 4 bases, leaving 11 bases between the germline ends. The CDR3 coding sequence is TGTGCCAGCAGTGTAGAGAGGGGCACTGAAGCTTTCTTT. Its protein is CASSVERGTEAFF.

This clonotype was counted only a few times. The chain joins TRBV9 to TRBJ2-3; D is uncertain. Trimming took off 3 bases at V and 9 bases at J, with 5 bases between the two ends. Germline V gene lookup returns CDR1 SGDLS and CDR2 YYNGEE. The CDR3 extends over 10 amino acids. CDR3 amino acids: CASSGATQYF. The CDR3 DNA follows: TGTGCCAGCAGCGGTGCCACGCAGTATTTT.

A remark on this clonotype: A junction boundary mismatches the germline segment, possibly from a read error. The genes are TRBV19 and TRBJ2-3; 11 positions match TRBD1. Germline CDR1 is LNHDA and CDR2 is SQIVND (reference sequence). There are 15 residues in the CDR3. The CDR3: CASSPRDRGRDTRYF. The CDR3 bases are TGTGCCAGTAGTCCCCGGGACAGGGGGAGAGATACGCGGTATTTT.

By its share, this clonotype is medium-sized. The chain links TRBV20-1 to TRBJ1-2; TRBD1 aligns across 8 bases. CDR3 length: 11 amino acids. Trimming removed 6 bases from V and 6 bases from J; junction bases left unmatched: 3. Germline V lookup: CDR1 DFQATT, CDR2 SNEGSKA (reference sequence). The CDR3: CSARQGNGYTF. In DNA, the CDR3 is TGCAGTGCCCGACAGGGGAATGGCTACACCTTC.

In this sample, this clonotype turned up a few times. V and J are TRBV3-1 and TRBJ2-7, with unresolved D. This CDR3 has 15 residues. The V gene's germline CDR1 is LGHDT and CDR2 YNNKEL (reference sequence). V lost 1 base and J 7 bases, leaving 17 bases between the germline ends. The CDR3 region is CASSQVARSYNEQYF. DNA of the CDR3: TGTGCCAGCAGCCAAGTAGCTCGGTCCTACAATGAGCAGTACTTC.

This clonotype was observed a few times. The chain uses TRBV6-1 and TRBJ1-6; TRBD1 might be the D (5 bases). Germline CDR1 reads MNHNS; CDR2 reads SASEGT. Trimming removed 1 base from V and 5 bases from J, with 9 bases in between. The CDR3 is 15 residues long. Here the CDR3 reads CASSEGTTHNSPLHF. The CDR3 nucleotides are TGTGCCAGCAGTGAAGGGACAACCCATAATTCACCCCTCCACTTT.

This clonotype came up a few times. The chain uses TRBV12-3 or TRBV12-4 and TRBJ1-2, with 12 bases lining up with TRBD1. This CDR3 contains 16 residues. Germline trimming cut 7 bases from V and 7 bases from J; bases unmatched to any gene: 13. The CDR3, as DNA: TGTGCCAGCAAGGGACAGGGGGCCCCACTGGGGGGTGGCTACACCTTC. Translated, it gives CASKGQGAPLGGGYTF.

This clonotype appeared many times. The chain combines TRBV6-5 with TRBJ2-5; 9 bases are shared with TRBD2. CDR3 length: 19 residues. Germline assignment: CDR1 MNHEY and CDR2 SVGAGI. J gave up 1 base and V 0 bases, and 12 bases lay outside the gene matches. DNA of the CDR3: TGTGCCAGCAGTTACTCGGATTTGGCTAGCGGGGAAATCCAAGAGACCCAGTACTTC. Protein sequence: CASSYSDLASGEIQETQYF.

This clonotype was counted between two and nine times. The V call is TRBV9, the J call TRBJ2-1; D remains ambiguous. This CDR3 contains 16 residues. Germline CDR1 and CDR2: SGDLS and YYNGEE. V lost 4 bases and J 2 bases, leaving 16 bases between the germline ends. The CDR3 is CASSPTGLPTYNEQFF. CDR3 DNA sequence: TGTGCCAGCAGCCCAACGGGCCTGCCTACCTACAATGAGCAGTTCTTC.

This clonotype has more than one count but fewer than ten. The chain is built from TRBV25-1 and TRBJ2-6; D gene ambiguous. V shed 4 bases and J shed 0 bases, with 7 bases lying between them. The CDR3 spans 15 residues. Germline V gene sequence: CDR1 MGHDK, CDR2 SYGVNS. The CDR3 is CASSATPSGANVLTF. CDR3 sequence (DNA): TGTGCCAGCAGTGCTACCCCCTCTGGGGCCAACGTCCTGACTTTC.

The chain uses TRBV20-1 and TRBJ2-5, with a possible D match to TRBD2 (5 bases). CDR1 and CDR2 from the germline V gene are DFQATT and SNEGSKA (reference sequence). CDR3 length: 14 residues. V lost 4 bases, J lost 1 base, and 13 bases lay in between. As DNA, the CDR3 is TGCAGTGCTATCCCTACTAGTTCCCAAGAGACCCAGTACTTC. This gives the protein CSAIPTSSQETQYF.

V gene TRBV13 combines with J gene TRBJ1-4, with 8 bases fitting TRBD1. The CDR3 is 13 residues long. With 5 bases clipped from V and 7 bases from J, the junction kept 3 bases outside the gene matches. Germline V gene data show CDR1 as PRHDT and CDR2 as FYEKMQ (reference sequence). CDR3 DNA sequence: TGTGCCAGCAGCCTTACAGGGGGTGAAAAACTGTTTTTT. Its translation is CASSLTGGEKLFF. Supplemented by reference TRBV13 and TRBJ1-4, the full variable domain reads AAGVIQSPRHLIKEKRETATLKCYPIPRHDTVYWYQQGPGQDPQFLISFYEKMQSDKGSIPDRFSAQQFSDYHSELNMSSLELGDSALYFCASSLTGGEKLFFGSGTQLSVL.